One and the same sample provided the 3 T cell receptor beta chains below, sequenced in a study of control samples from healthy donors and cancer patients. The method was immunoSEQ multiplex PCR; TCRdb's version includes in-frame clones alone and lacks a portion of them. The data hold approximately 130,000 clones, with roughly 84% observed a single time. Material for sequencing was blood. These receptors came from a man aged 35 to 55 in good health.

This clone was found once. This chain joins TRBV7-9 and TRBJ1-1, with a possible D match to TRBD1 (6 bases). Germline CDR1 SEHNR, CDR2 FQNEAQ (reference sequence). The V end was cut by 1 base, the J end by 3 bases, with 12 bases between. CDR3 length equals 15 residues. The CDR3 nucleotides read TGTGCCAGCAGCTTAGAGTCCGGGGGCCACACTGAAGCTTTCTTT. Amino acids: CASSLESGGHTEAFF.

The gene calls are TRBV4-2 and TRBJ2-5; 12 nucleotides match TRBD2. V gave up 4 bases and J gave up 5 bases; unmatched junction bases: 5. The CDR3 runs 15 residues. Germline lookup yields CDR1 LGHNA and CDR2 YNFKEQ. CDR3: CASSPRTSGEETQYF. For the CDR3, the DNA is TGTGCCAGCAGCCCCCGGACTAGCGGGGAGGAGACCCAGTACTTC.

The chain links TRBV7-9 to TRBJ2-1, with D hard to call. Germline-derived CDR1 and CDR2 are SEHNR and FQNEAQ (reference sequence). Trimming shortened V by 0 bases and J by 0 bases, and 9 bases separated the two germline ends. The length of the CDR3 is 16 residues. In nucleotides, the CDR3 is TGTGCCAGCAGCTTAGCGGCTGGCAGCTCCTACAATGAGCAGTTCTTC. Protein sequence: CASSLAAGSSYNEQFF.